The next 27 T cell receptor beta chains were all read from a single sample in a study of shared clonotypes between healthy human individuals. Naive-designated CD8 cells lacked CD45RO, were positively enriched for CCR7, and omitted terminally differentiated effector memory CD45RA+ cells. Sequencing used immunoSEQ multiplex PCR; TCRdb keeps in-frame clones, though not all of them. The sample lists around 1.9 million clones, about 93% occurring once. The specimen was naive CD8+ T cells from PBMCs. The receptor set was obtained from a man aged 18 to 29 in good health. Some clones in this sample may be carry-over from other donors' samples.

This clone was counted once. The chain employs TRBV19 and TRBJ2-7; 11 bases line up with TRBD1. Germline CDR1 reads LNHDA; CDR2 reads SQIVND (reference sequence). CDR3 size: 13 residues. The J segment lost 6 bases and the V segment lost 9 bases, leaving 7 bases of the junction unmatched. CDR3 loop: CASRDRGSLEQYF. The CDR3 nucleotides read TGTGCCAGCCGGGACAGGGGGTCTCTCGAGCAGTACTTC.

Concerning this clone itself: Other DNA sequences in the sample encode the same CDR3. The chain has TRBV5-4 and TRBJ2-7, with 8 bases identical to TRBD1. The CDR3 covers 13 residues. In germline, CDR1 is SGHNT, CDR2 YYREEE (reference sequence). V shed 4 bases and J 5 bases; nucleotides not matched to a gene: 5. Here the CDR3 reads CASSLGQGDEQYF. CDR3 nucleotide sequence: TGTGCCAGCAGCCTTGGACAGGGTGACGAGCAGTACTTC.

The genes are TRBV5-6 and TRBJ2-7, with 7 bases aligning to TRBD1. The V segment lost 5 bases and the J segment 3 bases; nucleotides outside the gene matches: 5. The germline gives CDR1 SGHDT, CDR2 YYEEEE. The CDR3 is 13 amino acids. The CDR3 region has the DNA TGTGCCAGCAGTTACCGGGACAGCTACGAGCAGTACTTC. Translating it yields CASSYRDSYEQYF. Complete variable domain (other parts from reference TRBV5-6 and TRBJ2-7): DAGVTQSPTHLIKTRGQQVTLRCSPKSGHDTVSWYQQALGQGPQFIFQYYEEEERQRGNFPDRFSGHQFPNYSSELNVNALLLGDSALYLCASSYRDSYEQYFGPGTRLTVT.

The rearrangement uses TRBV4-1 and TRBJ2-7; tentatively, D is TRBD1 (5 bases). From germline, CDR1 is MGHRA and CDR2 YSYEKL. With 0 bases removed from V and 1 base from J, the gap between germline ends came to 10 bases. This CDR3 region has 15 residues. The CDR3 spells CASSQESKGSYEQYF. As DNA, the CDR3 is TGCGCCAGCAGCCAAGAGAGTAAGGGGTCCTACGAGCAGTACTTC.

This clone is a singleton in its sample. This sequence joins TRBV27 and TRBJ2-6, with D perhaps matching TRBD1 (5 bases). The V end lost 5 bases, the J end lost 4 bases, and 9 bases lay between the germline ends. Looked up from germline, CDR1 is MNHEY and CDR2 is SMNVEV (reference sequence). CDR3 length: 14 residues. The chain's CDR3 is CASSVRAGANVLTF. The CDR3 DNA is TGTGCCAGCAGTGTCAGGGCGGGGGCCAACGTCCTGACTTTC. Full variable domain (rest looked up from reference TRBV27 and TRBJ2-6): EAQVTQNPRYLITVTGKKLTVTCSQNMNHEYMSWYRQDPGLGLRQIYYSMNVEVTDKGDVPEGYKVSRKEKRNFPLILESPSPNQTSLYFCASSVRAGANVLTFGAGSRLTVL.

The chain carries TRBV6-5 and TRBJ1-6; D gene uncertain. The CDR3 totals 16 residues. CDR1 is MNHEY and CDR2 is SVGAGI in the germline V gene. V dropped 2 bases and J dropped 0 bases, with 8 bases sitting between them. CDR3 amino acids: CASSYLVSSYNSPLHF. CDR3 nucleotide sequence: TGTGCCAGCAGTTACCTGGTCTCCTCCTATAATTCACCCCTCCACTTT.

The chain joins TRBV9 to TRBJ2-5, with D perhaps matching TRBD2 (6 bases). This CDR3 is 14 amino acids long. V was pared by 6 bases and J by 1 base, with 13 bases between. The germline gives CDR1 SGDLS, CDR2 YYNGEE. The CDR3 bases are TGTGCCAGCAACGGAGGGATACCCCAAGAGACCCAGTACTTC. This translates into CASNGGIPQETQYF. Together with reference TRBV9 and TRBJ2-5, the CDR3 gives the full variable domain: DSGVTQTPKHLITATGQRVTLRCSPRSGDLSVYWYQQSLDQGLQFLIQYYNGEERAKGNILERFSAQQFPDLHSELNLSSLELGDSALYFCASNGGIPQETQYFGPGTRLLVL.

This chain uses TRBV28 with TRBJ1-5; TRBD1 is a possible D gene (5 bases). CDR1 is MDHEN and CDR2 is SYDVKM in the germline V gene. The CDR3 has 16 residues. Between the trimmed V and J ends, which lost 5 bases and 4 bases, there was a span of 18 bases. Here the CDR3 DNA reads TGTGCCAGCAGTCCGCTGGTGTGGGGGGAAAATCAGCCCCAGCATTTT. Its protein product is CASSPLVWGENQPQHF. Filled out from reference TRBV28 and TRBJ1-5, the complete variable domain reads DVKVTQSSRYLVKRTGEKVFLECVQDMDHENMFWYRQDPGLGLRLIYFSYDVKMKEKGDIPEGYSVSREKKERFSLILESASTNQTSMYLCASSPLVWGENQPQHFGDGTRLSIL.

The gene calls are TRBV27 and TRBJ2-3, with TRBD2 matching 14 bases. V trimming: 2 bases; J trimming: 2 bases; junction bases outside the gene matches: 6. The germline gives CDR1 MNHEY, CDR2 SMNVEV (reference sequence). The CDR3 runs to 18 residues. The CDR3 spells CASSLPRTSGRLTDTQYF. Written as DNA, the CDR3 is TGTGCCAGCAGTTTACCCCGGACTAGCGGGAGGCTCACAGATACGCAGTATTTT.

The V and J genes are TRBV19 and TRBJ2-1; 9 nucleotides align to TRBD2. This CDR3 comprises 16 residues. CDR1 and CDR2 from the germline V gene are LNHDA and SQIVND (reference sequence). Trimming took 6 bases from V and 1 from J; bases not matched to a gene: 7. The CDR3 bases are TGTGCCAGTAGCCTAGCGGGAACAAAGTCCTACAATGAGCAGTTCTTC. Protein sequence: CASSLAGTKSYNEQFF.

The chain couples TRBV6-5 to TRBJ2-7; TRBD2 aligns across 9 bases. The CDR3 covers 16 residues. V lost 0 bases to trimming and J lost 3 bases; unmatched junction nucleotides: 6. The germline V gene encodes CDR1 MNHEY and CDR2 SVGAGI. CDR3 in DNA: TGTGCCAGCAGTTACTCCTGGGGCGGGAGGGTCTACGAGCAGTACTTC. Its translation: CASSYSWGGRVYEQYF.

The rearrangement links TRBV28 to TRBJ1-2; 7 bases agree with TRBD1. This CDR3 region has 14 residues. The J segment lost 5 bases and the V segment lost 5 bases, leaving 8 bases of the junction unmatched. Germline V gives CDR1 MDHEN, CDR2 SYDVKM. The CDR3 DNA reads as TGTGCCAGCAGTGCTCACAGGGGTGCTTATGGCTACACCTTC. Translated: CASSAHRGAYGYTF.

The chain has TRBV7-4 and TRBJ2-1; D is unresolved. The germline V gene has CDR1 SGHVT and CDR2 SQSDAQ. The ends were cut back, 4 bases at V and 3 bases at J, with 10 bases in the middle. The length of the CDR3 is 14 residues. The CDR3 bases are TGTGCCAGCAGCTGCCTCGGATGCTACAATGAGCAGTTCTTC. Residues: CASSCLGCYNEQFF. Using reference TRBV7-4 and TRBJ2-1 for the parts outside the CDR3, the full variable domain is GAGVSQSPRYKVAKRGRDVALRCDSISGHVTLYWYRQTLGQGSEVLTYSQSDAQRDKSGRPSGRFSAERPERSVSTLKIQRTEQGDSAVYLCASSCLGCYNEQFFGPGTRLTVL.

This chain links TRBV7-9 with TRBJ2-4; weak D call: TRBD1 (6 bases). The CDR3 contains 13 residues. CDR1 and CDR2 (germline): SEHNR, FQNEAQ (reference sequence). V lost 0 bases and J lost 15, with 15 bases in between. DNA for the CDR3: TGTGCCAGCAGCTTAGCGGGACAAGAGTGGGTGTACTTC. Its translation: CASSLAGQEWVYF. The variable domain in full, with the rest retrieved from reference TRBV7-9 and TRBJ2-4, is DTGVSQNPRHKITKRGQNVTFRCDPISEHNRLYWYRQTLGQGPEFLTYFQNEAQLEKSRLLSDRFSAERPKGSFSTLEIQRTEQGDSAMYLCASSLAGQEWVYFGAGTRLSVL.

This clone was seen once. Different DNA sequences within this sample yield the same CDR3. This rearrangement joins TRBV27 to TRBJ2-3; D gene uncertain. Germline values: CDR1 MNHEY, CDR2 SMNVEV (reference sequence). This CDR3 contains 16 residues. V was trimmed by 2 bases and J by 0 bases, leaving 12 bases between them. CDR3 sequence: CASSLLRARSTDTQYF. The DNA for the CDR3 is TGTGCCAGCAGTTTACTTCGCGCCAGGAGCACAGATACGCAGTATTTT.

The chain carries TRBV20-1 and TRBJ1-2; a possible D gene is TRBD1 (5 bases). From germline, CDR1 is DFQATT and CDR2 SNEGSKA (reference sequence). The CDR3 has 11 amino acids. V was shortened by 7 bases and J by 7 bases, with 13 bases between the two germline ends. This chain's CDR3 is CSERQGGGYTF. In nucleotides, the CDR3 is TGCAGTGAAAGGCAGGGCGGTGGCTACACCTTC.

The V and J genes are TRBV30 and TRBJ1-4; 10 bases agree with TRBD1. The CDR3 length is 14 residues. CDR1 and CDR2 (germline): GTSNPN, SVGIG (reference sequence). After removal of 3 bases from V and 6 bases from J, the junction contained 4 bases not matched to a gene. The CDR3, as DNA: TGTGCCTGGAGCCCCGGGACAGGGGATGAAAAACTGTTTTTT. Its protein product is CAWSPGTGDEKLFF. Together with reference TRBV30 and TRBJ1-4, the CDR3 gives the full variable domain: SQTIHQWPATLVQPVGSPLSLECTVEGTSNPNLYWYRQAAGRGLQLLFYSVGIGQISSEVPQNLSASRPQDRQFILSSKKLLLSDSGFYLCAWSPGTGDEKLFFGSGTQLSVL.

V gene TRBV13 combines with J gene TRBJ1-1, with D perhaps TRBD1 (5 bases). Germline assignment: CDR1 PRHDT and CDR2 FYEKMQ (reference sequence). Trimming removed 2 bases at V and 3 bases at J, with 13 bases between. This CDR3 has 15 residues. The CDR3 sequence: CASSLSSGPDTEAFF. The CDR3 DNA sequence: TGTGCCAGCAGCTTATCGTCAGGGCCGGACACTGAAGCTTTCTTT.

The chain couples TRBV19 to TRBJ2-1; maybe TRBD2 (5 bases). The CDR3 runs to 15 residues. V was shortened by 1 base and J by 2 bases, with 9 bases between the two germline ends. CDR1 is LNHDA and CDR2 is SQIVND in the germline V gene (reference sequence). This chain's CDR3 is CASSIGEIPYNEQFF. In DNA form, the CDR3 reads TGTGCCAGTAGTATAGGGGAGATTCCCTACAATGAGCAGTTCTTC.

The chain couples TRBV9 to TRBJ1-1; TRBD1 is a possible D gene (6 bases). From germline, CDR1 is SGDLS and CDR2 YYNGEE. Trimming took off 0 bases at V and 8 bases at J, with 14 bases between the two ends. The CDR3 is 14 residues long. CDR3 region: CASSVATGFTEAFF. CDR3 coding DNA: TGTGCCAGCAGCGTAGCTACAGGGTTCACGGAAGCTTTCTTT. The full variable domain, rest sourced from reference TRBV9 and TRBJ1-1, is DSGVTQTPKHLITATGQRVTLRCSPRSGDLSVYWYQQSLDQGLQFLIQYYNGEERAKGNILERFSAQQFPDLHSELNLSSLELGDSALYFCASSVATGFTEAFFGQGTRLTVV.

The chain links TRBV5-6 to TRBJ2-3; 12 bases align to TRBD1. Germline CDR1 is SGHDT and CDR2 is YYEEEE. Losses at the gene ends were 4 bases for V and 3 bases for J; bases not matched to a gene: 6. This CDR3 has 16 residues. The CDR3 sequence: CASSDRDRGRTDTQYF. DNA for the CDR3: TGTGCCAGCAGCGACCGGGACAGGGGGCGAACAGATACGCAGTATTTT.

Here the CDR3 DNA reads TGCGCCAGCAGTCAAGGTATCGCTCCGTCCTACGAGCAGTACTTC. Its protein product is CASSQGIAPSYEQYF. V and J are TRBV23-1 and TRBJ2-7; D call uncertain. TRBV23-1 is annotated as an ORF whose role is uncertain. The CDR3 consists of 15 residues. V was pared by 2 bases and J by 1 base, with 12 bases between.

CDR3 loop: CASSFRGSSTDTQYF. CDR3 coding DNA: TGCGCCAGCAGCTTCCGAGGTTCTAGCACAGATACGCAGTATTTT. The chain is built from TRBV5-1 and TRBJ2-3; D gene uncertain. Germline V CDR1 and CDR2: SGHRS, YFSETQ. This CDR3 comprises 15 residues. Trimming took 2 bases from V and 0 from J, leaving 10 bases between them.

The gene calls are TRBV19 and TRBJ1-5; D unclear. Germline V gives CDR1 LNHDA, CDR2 SQIVND (reference sequence). V was cut by 3 bases and J by 1 base, with 10 bases left in between. The CDR3 is made up of 15 amino acids. The CDR3 spells CASSIFLESNQPQHF. In DNA form, the CDR3 reads TGTGCCAGTAGTATTTTCCTAGAGAGCAATCAGCCCCAGCATTTT. Filled out from reference TRBV19 and TRBJ1-5, the complete variable domain reads DGGITQSPKYLFRKEGQNVTLSCEQNLNHDAMYWYRQDPGQGLRLIYYSQIVNDFQKGDIAEGYSVSREKKESFPLTVTSAQKNPTAFYLCASSIFLESNQPQHFGDGTRLSIL.

The chain links TRBV10-1 to TRBJ2-1; D is unresolved. CDR1 is WNHNN and CDR2 is SYGVQD in the germline V gene (reference sequence). Trimming took 4 bases from V and 6 from J, leaving 16 bases between them. This CDR3 contains 15 residues. CDR3 region: CASSARSEPSNEQFF. The CDR3, as DNA: TGCGCCAGCAGTGCTAGATCCGAGCCCTCCAATGAGCAGTTCTTC.

The chain combines TRBV5-5 with TRBJ2-2; D unclear. Deletions cut 1 base from V and 0 bases from J, with 10 bases between. The CDR3 spans 16 residues. Looked up from germline, CDR1 is SGHKS and CDR2 is YYEKEE (reference sequence). CDR3 DNA: TGTGCCAGCAGCTTGTCTGAGGCCCCGAACACCGGGGAGCTGTTTTTT. Its protein product is CASSLSEAPNTGELFF.

The chain is built from TRBV25-1 and TRBJ2-2; D not resolved. CDR1 and CDR2 (germline): MGHDK, SYGVNS. Deletions cut 1 base from V and 6 bases from J, with 3 bases between. CDR3 size: 12 residues. The DNA of the CDR3 is TGTGCCAGCAGTGAATCGTCCGGGGAGCTGTTTTTT. This translates into CASSESSGELFF.